These 10 T cell receptor beta chains were sequenced from one sample in a study of CD8 T cells in Susac syndrome. An amount of RNA that ranged from 0.5 to 1 ug was reverse transcribed with random hexamers. TCRdb itself ran the immunoSEQ multiplex PCR reads through MiXCR, one entry per CDR3 protein. Altogether 150,000 to 160,000 distinct CDR3 sequences are present, around 95% being singletons, with the ten largest covering over 0.12%. The sequencing input was CD8+ T cells from PBMCs. These receptors originate from a human donor with multiple sclerosis.

The J gene is TRBJ2-7, the V gene TRBV27; 10 bases fit TRBD1. V lost 2 bases to trimming and J lost 6 bases; unmatched junction nucleotides: 16. Germline V gene sequence: CDR1 MNHEY, CDR2 SMNVEV (reference sequence). There are 18 residues in the CDR3. The CDR3, as DNA: TGTGCCAGCAGTTTAAAGGGACAGGGGCTACCCGTGTTGGGCGAGCAGTACGTC. It encodes CASSLKGQGLPVLGEQYV.

The V and J genes are TRBV20-1 and TRBJ2-7; D might be TRBD1 or TRBD2, each matching 5 bases. The CDR3 runs to 12 residues. Germline CDR1 DFQATT, CDR2 SNEGSKA (reference sequence). Trimming took off 0 bases at V and 3 bases at J, with 6 bases between the two ends. CDR3 DNA sequence: TGCAGTGCTAGAGATGGGGGCTACGAGCAGTACTTC. It is translated as CSARDGGYEQYF.

The chain uses TRBV6-5 and TRBJ1-1, with D tentatively TRBD1 (5 bases). V was trimmed by 5 bases and J by 7 bases, leaving 14 bases between them. Germline values: CDR1 MNHEY, CDR2 SVGAGI. The CDR3 sequence is 13 residues long. The CDR3: CASSLTGSSEAFF. The CDR3 coding sequence is TGTGCCAGCAGTCTAACAGGCTCTAGTGAAGCTTTCTTT.

This chain connects TRBV30 to TRBJ2-5; possible D gene TRBD2, 6 bases. Trimming shortened V by 0 bases and J by 4 bases, and 12 bases separated the two germline ends. CDR3 length: 14 amino acids. Germline V gene data show CDR1 as GTSNPN and CDR2 as SVGIG (reference sequence). The CDR3 DNA reads TGTGCCTGGAGTGTAGAGGGGCGGGGAGAGACCCAGTACTTC. This translates into CAWSVEGRGETQYF.

The chain has TRBV29-1 and TRBJ1-2, with 7 bases matching TRBD1. J was trimmed by 5 bases and V by 3 bases; bases with no gene match: 12. Per germline, CDR1 SQVTM and CDR2 ANQGSEA. This CDR3 is built from 15 residues. The CDR3 spells CSVEGTVRTIYGYTF. The DNA for the CDR3 is TGCAGCGTTGAGGGGACAGTCCGGACGATTTATGGCTACACCTTC.

The chain has TRBV29-1 and TRBJ2-3; perhaps TRBD2 as D (6 bases). Germline V gene lookup returns CDR1 SQVTM and CDR2 ANQGSEA. V was cut by 3 bases and J by 2 bases, with 12 bases left in between. The CDR3 consists of 14 residues. The CDR3 bases are TGCAGCGTTGACGTGGGGGGAGCCACAGATACGCAGTATTTT. It codes for CSVDVGGATDTQYF.

J is TRBJ2-2 and V is TRBV20-1, with D perhaps assigned TRBD1 or TRBD2 (5 bases each). Germline V lookup: CDR1 DFQATT, CDR2 SNEGSKA (reference sequence). Between the trimmed V and J ends, which lost 1 base and 6 bases, there was a span of 9 bases. The CDR3 is made up of 13 amino acids. CDR3 residues: CSARAEGPGELFF. The CDR3 DNA follows: TGCAGTGCTAGAGCCGAGGGACCCGGGGAGCTGTTTTTT.

The gene calls are TRBV14 and TRBJ1-2; D unresolved. This CDR3 is built from 12 residues. V was trimmed by 0 bases and J by 7 bases, leaving 6 bases between them. CDR1 and CDR2 from the germline V gene are SGHDN and FVKESK. CDR3 nucleotides: TGTGCCAGCAGCCAAGATAATGTTGGCTACACCTTC. Its protein is CASSQDNVGYTF.

The chain recombines TRBV5-6 with TRBJ2-5; perhaps TRBD1 as D (5 bases). Germline V gives CDR1 SGHDT, CDR2 YYEEEE. The CDR3 length is 15 residues. The V and J ends lost 0 bases and 0 bases respectively, with 9 bases between them. DNA of the CDR3: TGTGCCAGCAGCTTGGCCGCAGGGTACCAAGAGACCCAGTACTTC. This sequence encodes CASSLAAGYQETQYF.

Written as DNA, the CDR3 is TGCAGTGCTGCCACGGACTACTCCTACGAGCAGTACGTC. Its protein product is CSAATDYSYEQYV. The chain uses TRBV20-1 and TRBJ2-7, with D possibly matching TRBD2 (6 bases). This CDR3 spans 13 amino acids. Per germline, CDR1 DFQATT and CDR2 SNEGSKA (reference sequence). The V and J ends lost 5 bases and 0 bases respectively, with 11 bases between them.